The clone carrying this T cell receptor beta chain showed up many times. The V end lost 1 base, the J end lost 0 bases, and 6 bases lay between the germline ends. The CDR3 has 14 residues. Germline assignment: CDR1 MDHEN and CDR2 SYDVKM. This entry comes from a study of human T cells and chemical hapten exposure. Per the study methods: TCR counts had a median of about 94,000 per sample and spanned about 20,000 to 750,000. In TCRdb, the RACE reads were re-called with MiXCR into one record per CDR3 protein. The V and J calls were determined by TCRdb, not by the authors. The sample holds around 130,000 distinct CDR3 sequences, around 8.3% seen once. The time point: healthy volunteer bleed at 2 weeks. Researchers extracted total RNA from unfractionated whole blood.

This TCR derives from a male donor in good health. Some clones in this sample may be carry-over from other donors' samples. This chain connects TRBV28 to TRBJ1-1, with D tentatively TRBD1 (5 bases). Sequencing input: whole blood. Here the CDR3 reads CASSLSGMNTEAFF. CDR3 DNA: TGTGCCAGCAGTTTATCAGGGATGAACACTGAAGCTTTCTTT.